This T cell receptor (beta chain) is drawn from a study of somatic mutations in cytotoxic T cells in rheumatoid arthritis (TCRdb year 2017). Broadly, across the study: Before any treatment started and right after they were diagnosed, patients gave peripheral blood samples (about 30 ml EDTA). Patient and control groups had essentially identical median ages. A FACSAria II or Sony SH800 was used to flow-sort some V beta antibody-stained T-cell populations at nearly 100% purity, and TCRB sequencing was also done on sorted V beta1+ cells. For 65 to 80 rheumatoid arthritis patients and fewer than 25 healthy controls, TCRB deep sequencing was carried out. In newly diagnosed rheumatoid arthritis without treatment, the study examined if expanded CD8+ T-cell clones harbor somatic mutations, relying on TCRB deep sequencing to characterize clonality.

Overall study outcomes, separate from this receptor: An increase of CD8+ clonality with age was seen in patients (Spearman r of about 0.49) but not in healthy controls. Several identical CD8+ TCRB sequences were found in both blood and synovial fluid, and in about an eighth of the roughly 60 patients the largest CD8+ clone exceeded 20% of CD8+ cells. Viral specificity could not be ruled out by absence from virus-specific databases, and the antigen targets of the expanded CD8+ clones remained unknown. The finding that TRBV07 was slightly underrepresented in patients was left unadjusted for multiple comparisons. There was no significant difference in CD8+ T-cell clonality between rheumatoid arthritis patients and age-matched healthy controls.

TCRB CDR3 sequencing used the immunoSEQ assay on genomic DNA. Under the source paper's analysis protocol: Published virus-specific TCRB sequences were compared with patient CD8+ clones larger than 1%, and only a few matches were found. The analyses included only productive TCRB rearrangements. Defining a clone by its unique TCRB CDR3 sequence, the study calculated clonality as a productive clonality index derived from Shannon entropy. Repertoire overlap between two samples was calculated from the template counts of each clone relative to total templates per sample. Flow cytometry-measured V-gene usage correlated with V-gene usage from TCRB sequencing, with a Spearman r of more than 0.6. The table comes from immuneACCESS by way of TCRdb, which keeps in-frame sequences with V and J called. Part of the clones is missing from these tables; in studies checked, under half for an unresolved V gene and the rest for unknown reasons. D and trimming were read from the DNA, whereas the V and J calls and clone size are those reported in that table. The table for this sample lists about 23,000 clones; more than 80% of them were counted only once. The ten top clones hold 3.8% of the sample.

Flow cytometry confirmed the purity of CD4+ and CD8+ cells that had been isolated by positive magnetic bead selection on an AutoMACS. After a first flow cytometry screen using a TCR V beta antibody panel, clonal expansions were characterized through TCRB deep sequencing of sorted CD8+ fractions. Ficoll-Paque PLUS density gradient separation was used to isolate peripheral blood mononuclear cells. DNA from CD4-enriched, CD8-enriched or PBMC samples was extracted using Nucleospin Tissue or Tissue XS kits and then quantified on a Qubit 2.0 fluorometer. Cut back by 6 bases and 7 bases, the V and J ends lie 13 bases apart. As encoded in the germline V gene (reference sequence), CDR1 is LNHDA while CDR2 is SQIVND. Counted from cysteine to phenylalanine, this CDR3 has 14 amino acids. Only CDR3 DNA is held: 42 bases, read in frame from base 1. This clone was counted between two and nine times. Its antigen is unknown. Base qualities are not recorded, but no much larger clone differs from it by a single base.

This receptor chain uses TRBV19 and TRBJ1-6; the D gene is perhaps TRBD1, from 5 matching bases. This receptor was obtained from an adult with rheumatoid arthritis. Specimen: CD8+ T cells sorted from blood. The CDR3 reads as follows: CASRIRDYNSPLHF. The sequence in DNA is TGTGCCAGTAGAATCCGGGACTACAATTCACCCCTCCACTTT.